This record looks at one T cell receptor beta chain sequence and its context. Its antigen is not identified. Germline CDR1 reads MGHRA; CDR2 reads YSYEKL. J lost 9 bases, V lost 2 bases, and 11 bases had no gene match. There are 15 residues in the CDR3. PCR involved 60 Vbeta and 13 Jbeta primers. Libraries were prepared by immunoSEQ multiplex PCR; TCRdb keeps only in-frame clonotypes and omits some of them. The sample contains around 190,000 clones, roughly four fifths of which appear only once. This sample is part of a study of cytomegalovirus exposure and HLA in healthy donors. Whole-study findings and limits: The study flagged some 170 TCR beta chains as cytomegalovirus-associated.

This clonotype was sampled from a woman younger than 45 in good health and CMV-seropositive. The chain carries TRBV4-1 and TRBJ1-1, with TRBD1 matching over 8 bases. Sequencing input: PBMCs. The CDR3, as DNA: TGCGCCAGCAGCCAAATAGTTCCAGGGGGCGCTAAAGCTTTCTTT. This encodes CASSQIVPGGAKAFF.